This TCR beta chain was retrieved from a study of blood T cell repertoires in COVID-19. The wider study: Donors in the United States, Italy and Spain gave samples during acute or convalescent COVID-19. Sources were T cells, B-cell-depleted T cells, or PBMCs; the material itself was cDNA or gDNA.

In the source study's methods: How many nucleated cells were present was estimated from reference gene primer amplification. The table came from immunoSEQ multiplex PCR; TCRdb's copy has only in-frame clones and leaves some out. The V and J calls and clone size were taken over from that table, and D and trimming were inferred from the DNA. The profile covers tens of thousands of clones, with approximately 86% appearing a single time and roughly 7.7% taken by the ten largest. This clone was found once. The receptor's source is a woman in her seventies with active COVID-19. Sequencing was performed on peripheral blood.

The CDR3 DNA follows: TGTGCCAGCAGTTTGGCAGGGGCCCCCACCTACGAGCAGTACTTC. This sequence encodes CASSLAGAPTYEQYF. This rearrangement joins TRBV28 to TRBJ2-7; tentative D call: TRBD1 (6 bases). Trimming left V 3 bases short and J 2 bases short, with 14 bases between. The CDR3 has 15 residues. Germline values: CDR1 MDHEN, CDR2 SYDVKM.